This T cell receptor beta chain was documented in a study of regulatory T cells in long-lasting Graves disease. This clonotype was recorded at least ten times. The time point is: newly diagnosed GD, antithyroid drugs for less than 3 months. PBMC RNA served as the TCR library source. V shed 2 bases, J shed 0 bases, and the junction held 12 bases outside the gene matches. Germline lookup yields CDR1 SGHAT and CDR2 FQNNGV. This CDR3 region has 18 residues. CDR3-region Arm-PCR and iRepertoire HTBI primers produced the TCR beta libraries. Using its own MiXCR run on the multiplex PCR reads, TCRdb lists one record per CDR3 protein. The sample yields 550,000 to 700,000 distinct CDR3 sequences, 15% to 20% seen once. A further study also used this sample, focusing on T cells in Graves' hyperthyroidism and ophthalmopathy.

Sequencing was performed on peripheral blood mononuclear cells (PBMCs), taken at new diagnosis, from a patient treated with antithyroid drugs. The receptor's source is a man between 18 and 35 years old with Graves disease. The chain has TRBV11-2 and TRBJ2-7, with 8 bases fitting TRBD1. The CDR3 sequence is CASSLQRDRPRSSYEQYF. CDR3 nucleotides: TGTGCCAGCAGCTTACAGAGGGACAGGCCAAGGAGCTCCTACGAGCAGTACTTC. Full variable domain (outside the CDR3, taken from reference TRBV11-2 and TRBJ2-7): EAGVAQSPRYKIIEKRQSVAFWCNPISGHATLYWYQQILGQGPKLLIQFQNNGVVDDSQLPKDRFSAERLKGVDSTLKIQPAKLEDSAVYLCASSLQRDRPRSSYEQYFGPGTRLTVT.